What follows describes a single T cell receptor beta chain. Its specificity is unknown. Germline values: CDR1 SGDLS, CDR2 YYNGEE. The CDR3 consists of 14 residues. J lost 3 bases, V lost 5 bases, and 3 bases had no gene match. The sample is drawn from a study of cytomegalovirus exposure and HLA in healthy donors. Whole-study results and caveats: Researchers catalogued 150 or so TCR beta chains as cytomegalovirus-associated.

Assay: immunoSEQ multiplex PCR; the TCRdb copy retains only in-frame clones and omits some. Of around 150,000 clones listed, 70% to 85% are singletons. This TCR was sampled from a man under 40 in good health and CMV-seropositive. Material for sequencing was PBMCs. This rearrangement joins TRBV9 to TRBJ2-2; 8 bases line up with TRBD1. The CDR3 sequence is CASRGQVDTGELFF. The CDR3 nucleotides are TGTGCCAGCAGGGGACAGGTAGACACCGGGGAGCTGTTTTTT. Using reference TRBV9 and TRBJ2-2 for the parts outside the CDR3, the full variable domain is DSGVTQTPKHLITATGQRVTLRCSPRSGDLSVYWYQQSLDQGLQFLIQYYNGEERAKGNILERFSAQQFPDLHSELNLSSLELGDSALYFCASRGQVDTGELFFGEGSRLTVL.